The 32 T cell receptor beta chains below all came from one sample that was sequenced in a study of neurological immune-mediated disorders. TCRdb reprocessed the 5' RACE reads with MiXCR, giving one entry per CDR3 protein. Among about 50,000 distinct CDR3 sequences listed, around 3.1% were seen once. Sequenced material: PBMCs. The receptors were gathered from a man aged 35 to 55 with multiple sclerosis.

This clonotype was found many times. The chain employs TRBV15 and TRBJ2-3; D possibly corresponds to TRBD1 (5 bases). The V gene lost 2 bases and the J gene lost 0 bases, with 12 bases spanning the gap. This CDR3 contains 16 residues. CDR1 LNHNV and CDR2 YYDKDF come from the germline V gene (reference sequence). The CDR3 spells CATSRSVQVSTDTQYF. DNA of the CDR3: TGTGCCACCAGCAGATCGGTACAGGTTAGCACAGATACGCAGTATTTT.

This clonotype was counted ten times or more. The chain recombines TRBV2 with TRBJ2-7, with TRBD1 identical over 10 bases. Germline CDR1 and CDR2: SNHLY and FYNNEI. Losses at the gene ends were 6 bases for V and 3 bases for J; bases not matched to a gene: 5. CDR3 length: 14 residues. CDR3 region: CASRRGTGDYEQYF. The CDR3 coding sequence is TGTGCCAGCAGGAGAGGGACAGGGGACTACGAGCAGTACTTC.

In this sample, this clonotype turned up a few times. The chain employs TRBV7-2 and TRBJ2-5; tentative D call: TRBD2 (6 bases). The germline V and J ends were trimmed by 3 bases and 1 base, with 12 bases remaining between them. The CDR3 is 15 residues long. CDR1 is SGHTA and CDR2 is FQGNSA in the germline V gene. The CDR3 sequence: CASSLWSGPQETQYF. The CDR3 DNA reads TGTGCCAGCAGCTTGTGGAGCGGGCCCCAAGAGACCCAGTACTTC.

This clonotype was picked up many times. The chain employs TRBV5-6 and TRBJ1-1; 8 bases are shared with TRBD1. The CDR3 contains 15 residues. The V and J ends lost 4 bases and 6 bases, in that order; junction bases with no gene match: 11. Germline loops: CDR1 SGHDT, CDR2 YYEEEE. This CDR3 reads CASSHPDRVGSEAFF. DNA of the CDR3: TGTGCCAGCAGCCACCCGGACAGGGTCGGTTCTGAAGCTTTCTTT.

This clonotype came up many times. The chain joins TRBV3-1 to TRBJ1-1; TRBD1 is a possible D gene (5 bases). Trimming removed 1 base at V and 4 bases at J, with 7 bases between. The CDR3 consists of 13 residues. The germline V gene has CDR1 LGHDT and CDR2 YNNKEL (reference sequence). This chain's CDR3 is CASSQGGITEAFF. The CDR3, as DNA: TGTGCCAGCAGCCAAGGGGGGATCACTGAAGCTTTCTTT.

This clonotype was picked up many times. The V call is TRBV18, the J call TRBJ1-1; tentatively, D is TRBD1 (6 bases). Per the germline V gene, CDR1 is KGHSH and CDR2 is LQKENI. V dropped 5 bases and J dropped 3 bases, with 10 bases sitting between them. The CDR3 loop spans 13 amino acids. The CDR3 spells CASSTSGDTEAFF. CDR3 sequence (DNA): TGTGCCAGCTCAACATCAGGGGACACTGAAGCTTTCTTT. The full variable domain, rest sourced from reference TRBV18 and TRBJ1-1, is NAGVMQNPRHLVRRRGQEARLRCSPMKGHSHVYWYRQLPEEGLKFMVYLQKENIIDESGMPKERFSAEFPKEGPSILRIQQVVRGDSAAYFCASSTSGDTEAFFGQGTRLTVV.

This clonotype was picked up many times. The CDR3 nucleotides are TGTGCCAGCACCAGGACAGGGGGAAACACCATATATTTT. Amino acids: CASTRTGGNTIYF. The chain uses TRBV25-1 and TRBJ1-3, with TRBD1 identical over 8 bases. CDR1 and CDR2 from the germline V gene are MGHDK and SYGVNS. The CDR3 is 13 amino acids. The V and J ends lost 7 bases and 4 bases, in that order; junction bases with no gene match: 3.

This clonotype has ten or more counts. The chain employs TRBV6-6 and TRBJ2-2, with a weak D call TRBD1 (6 bases). The ends were cut back, 8 bases at V and 0 bases at J, with 13 bases in the middle. This CDR3 is built from 15 residues. Germline V gives CDR1 MNHNY, CDR2 SVGAGI (reference sequence). CDR3 sequence (DNA): TGTGCCAGCCGGTTGAGGACAGCGAACACCGGGGAGCTGTTTTTT. The encoded protein is CASRLRTANTGELFF.

This clonotype has ten or more counts. The chain joins TRBV4-1 to TRBJ1-5, with D possibly TRBD1 on 5 matching bases. Germline V gene data show CDR1 as MGHRA and CDR2 as YSYEKL. CDR3 length equals 15 residues. V was clipped by 4 bases and J by 2 bases, with 12 bases between them. The CDR3 nucleotides are TGCGCCAGCAGCCTTTCAGGGATTGGCAATCAGCCCCAGCATTTT. Translation gives CASSLSGIGNQPQHF.

The V gene is TRBV5-1, the J gene TRBJ2-2; unclear D gene. V dropped 4 bases and J dropped 2 bases, with 9 bases sitting between them. Per germline, CDR1 SGHRS and CDR2 YFSETQ. The CDR3 consists of 14 residues. The DNA for the CDR3 is TGCGCCAGCAGCCCGGTGGTAAACACCGGGGAGCTGTTTTTT. This codes for CASSPVVNTGELFF.

This clonotype was seen repeatedly, ten times or more. This chain links TRBV12-3 or TRBV12-4 with TRBJ1-2, with 11 bases lining up with TRBD1. There are 15 residues in the CDR3. J gave up 7 bases and V 2 bases, and 6 bases lay outside the gene matches. CDR3 DNA sequence: TGTGCCAGCAGTTTAACGGGACAGGGGGACGGTGGCTACACCTTC. Its protein is CASSLTGQGDGGYTF.

This clonotype has a count of ten or more. The chain uses TRBV27 and TRBJ1-6; no clear D. The germline gives CDR1 MNHEY, CDR2 SMNVEV (reference sequence). Trimming removed 6 bases from V and 7 bases from J, with 7 bases in between. The CDR3 length is 12 residues. The CDR3 loop is CASSQTNSPLHF. The CDR3 DNA reads TGTGCCAGCAGCCAGACCAATTCACCCCTCCACTTT.

This chain uses TRBV2 with TRBJ1-6; D gene uncertain. Germline V gene data show CDR1 as SNHLY and CDR2 as FYNNEI. Trimming cost V 4 bases and J 0 bases, with 7 bases left between them. This CDR3 comprises 15 residues. For the CDR3, the DNA is TGTGCCAGCAGTGGGGCCAGCTCCTATAATTCACCCCTCCACTTT. Its translation: CASSGASSYNSPLHF.

This clonotype is labeled medium-sized. V usage is TRBV20-1 and J usage is TRBJ2-1; 9 bases match TRBD1. This CDR3 has 14 residues. The V segment lost 6 bases and the J segment 3 bases; nucleotides outside the gene matches: 6. Per the germline V gene, CDR1 is DFQATT and CDR2 is SNEGSKA (reference sequence). The CDR3 DNA reads TGCAGTGCGCCGACAGGGGGGGTCTACAATGAGCAGTTCTTC. Translated, it gives CSAPTGGVYNEQFF.

This clonotype was seen ten or more times. The chain uses TRBV5-1 and TRBJ2-1, with a tentative D call TRBD2 (5 bases). CDR1 and CDR2 from the germline V gene are SGHRS and YFSETQ. CDR3 length: 18 amino acids. With 4 bases removed from V and 5 bases from J, the gap between germline ends came to 25 bases. CDR3 DNA sequence: TGCGCCAGCAGCCAGCTGAACTACGGGGAGTATGGGGACAATGAGCAGTTCTTC. Protein product: CASSQLNYGEYGDNEQFF.

Many counts were recorded for this clonotype. The chain is built from TRBV4-1 and TRBJ2-6; D may correspond to TRBD1 or TRBD2 (5 bases each). The CDR3 runs 18 residues. The V end was cut by 0 bases, the J end by 4 bases, with 16 bases between. Germline loops: CDR1 MGHRA, CDR2 YSYEKL. CDR3 bases: TGCGCCAGCAGCCAAGAGATTTGGGCCGGGACCGGGGCCAACGTCCTGACTTTC. Encoded protein: CASSQEIWAGTGANVLTF.

This clonotype has a count of ten or more. Here the CDR3 DNA reads TGCGCCAGCAGCCTCATCCTTAATCCGGGACAGGGGACTCACGAGCAGTACTTC. It encodes CASSLILNPGQGTHEQYF. The gene calls are TRBV4-1 and TRBJ2-7; 10 nucleotides line up with TRBD1. The CDR3 loop spans 18 amino acids. Germline V gives CDR1 MGHRA, CDR2 YSYEKL. J gave up 5 bases and V 4 bases, and 17 bases lay outside the gene matches.

This clonotype showed up just a few times. The chain recombines TRBV10-1 with TRBJ2-3; unclear D gene. This CDR3 is built from 13 residues. The V gene's germline CDR1 is WNHNN and CDR2 SYGVQD (reference sequence). Trimming took off 5 bases at V and 5 bases at J, with 11 bases between the two ends. CDR3 coding DNA: TGCGCCAGCAGTACCGGAACCGGAGATACGCAGTATTTT. Its translation: CASSTGTGDTQYF.

This clonotype occurred many times. In DNA, the CDR3 is TGTGCCAGCAGCTTATCCGCGGGGGGTCCCTACAATGAGCAGTTCTTC. Its protein is CASSLSAGGPYNEQFF. V is TRBV7-3 and J is TRBJ2-1; TRBD2 agrees at 8 bases. With 2 bases clipped from V and 2 bases from J, the junction kept 5 bases outside the gene matches. Germline values: CDR1 SGHTA, CDR2 FQGTGA. CDR3 length equals 16 residues. Combining the CDR3 with reference TRBV7-3 and TRBJ2-1 gives the whole variable domain GAGVSQTPSNKVTEKGKYVELRCDPISGHTALYWYRQSLGQGPEFLIYFQGTGAADDSGLPNDRFFAVRPEGSVSTLKIQRTERGDSAVYLCASSLSAGGPYNEQFFGPGTRLTVL.

This clonotype was seen ten or more times. The rearrangement uses TRBV6-5 and TRBJ1-2; the match to TRBD1 covers 7 bases. The CDR3 has 14 amino acids. Germline CDR1 and CDR2: MNHEY and SVGAGI. V gave up 2 bases and J gave up 2 bases; unmatched junction bases: 2. The CDR3 DNA is TGTGCCAGCAGTTACGGGACAGACAACTATGGCTACACCTTC. Translating it yields CASSYGTDNYGYTF.

At least ten counts were recorded for this clonotype. The rearrangement links TRBV4-1 to TRBJ1-6; the D gene is possibly TRBD1 (5 bases). CDR3 length: 16 residues. Germline V gives CDR1 MGHRA, CDR2 YSYEKL. Trimming removed 0 bases from V and 4 bases from J, with 10 bases in between. This CDR3 is CASSQEVTVYNSPLHF. CDR3 sequence (DNA): TGCGCCAGCAGCCAAGAAGTGACAGTTTATAATTCACCCCTCCACTTT.

Turning to this clonotype: This may stem from a read error, because a much larger clone lies one nucleotide away. The chain is built from TRBV28 and TRBJ2-7; TRBD2 is a possible D gene (6 bases). CDR3 length: 14 residues. V lost 7 bases to trimming and J lost 5 bases, with 18 bases between them. CDR1 is MDHEN, CDR2 SYDVKM, per germline. The CDR3: CASNSAGKGDEQYF. The CDR3 bases are TGTGCCAGCAACTCTGCGGGAAAGGGTGACGAGCAGTACTTC.

This clonotype came up many times. J is TRBJ1-2 and V is TRBV5-1, with no clear D. The V gene's germline CDR1 is SGHRS and CDR2 YFSETQ. CDR3 size: 13 residues. The V and J ends lost 4 bases and 8 bases respectively, with 15 bases between them. Written as DNA, the CDR3 is TGCGCCAGCAGCCCACCTGAAGGGTTCGGCTACACCTTC. Translating gives CASSPPEGFGYTF.

This clonotype came up many times. The chain joins TRBV6-2 or TRBV6-3 to TRBJ2-5, with D hard to call. V was clipped by 6 bases and J by 5 bases, with 10 bases between them. Germline CDR1 reads MNHEY; CDR2 reads SVGEGT. This CDR3 has 12 amino acids. CDR3 sequence: CASSRPLETQYF. The CDR3 DNA reads as TGTGCCAGCAGCCGCCCTTTGGAGACCCAGTACTTC.

Ten or more counts support this clonotype. The chain recombines TRBV29-1 with TRBJ1-5, with 8 bases fitting TRBD1. The germline V gene has CDR1 SQVTM and CDR2 ANQGSEA. CDR3 length equals 14 residues. V gave up 6 bases and J gave up 4 bases; unmatched junction bases: 8. CDR3 DNA sequence: TGCAGCGTCGCCACCGGGACAGGTAATCAGCCCCAGCATTTT. This translates into CSVATGTGNQPQHF.

This clonotype was counted at least ten times. The chain joins TRBV6-5 to TRBJ1-2; TRBD1 is a possible D gene (5 bases). This CDR3 is 13 amino acids long. The germline CDR1 and CDR2 sequences are MNHEY and SVGAGI. The V end lost 10 bases, the J end lost 8 bases, and 20 bases lay between the germline ends. The CDR3 sequence: CATAGGGVKGYTF. The CDR3 nucleotides read TGTGCCACCGCCGGTGGGGGGGTAAAAGGCTACACCTTC.

CDR3 sequence: CTSSQEPPSRGSYNEQFF. The CDR3 nucleotides are TGCACCAGCAGCCAAGAACCCCCCTCCAGGGGGTCCTACAATGAGCAGTTCTTC. This chain connects TRBV1 to TRBJ2-1; TRBD1, the table's D call, was not compared with the DNA. TRBV1 is reported as a pseudogene. This CDR3 is built from 18 residues.

In its sample, this clonotype was seen a few times. V and J are TRBV6-5 and TRBJ2-1; 8 bases agree with TRBD1. The ends lost 8 bases at V and 2 bases at J; junction bases unmatched: 11. This CDR3 spans 16 amino acids. Germline CDR1 MNHEY, CDR2 SVGAGI. CDR3 sequence reads: CASQKSTGGPYNEQFF. CDR3 coding DNA: TGTGCCAGCCAGAAGAGCACAGGGGGGCCCTACAATGAGCAGTTCTTC.

This clonotype has a count of ten or more. This chain links TRBV25-1 with TRBJ2-5, with 7 bases matching TRBD1. CDR3 length: 14 residues. Germline V gene data show CDR1 as MGHDK and CDR2 as SYGVNS. V shed 4 bases and J 1 base; nucleotides not matched to a gene: 3. The CDR3 sequence is CASSGTGAQETQYF. CDR3 sequence (DNA): TGTGCCAGCAGTGGAACAGGGGCCCAAGAGACCCAGTACTTC.

This clonotype has a count of ten or more. The chain is built from TRBV15 and TRBJ2-5, with a possible D match to TRBD1 (7 bases). This CDR3 has 15 amino acids. The germline V gene encodes CDR1 LNHNV and CDR2 YYDKDF (reference sequence). V shed 0 bases and J shed 2 bases, with 10 bases lying between them. For the CDR3, the DNA is TGTGCCACCAGCAGAGACAGGGGGGTTCAAGAGACCCAGTACTTC. Translating gives CATSRDRGVQETQYF.

This clonotype was seen repeatedly, ten times or more. This chain uses TRBV12-3 or TRBV12-4 with TRBJ1-2; TRBD1 aligns across 11 bases. V was clipped by 7 bases and J by 2 bases; unmatched bases: 15. CDR3 length: 18 residues. The DNA of the CDR3 is TGTGCCAGCACCCCCGGGGGACAGGGGGTGCTAAAGAACTATGGCTACACCTTC. It yields the protein CASTPGGQGVLKNYGYTF.

Concerning this clonotype itself: Here the CDR3 omits its conserved ending phenylalanine or tryptophan, so a read error is the likely source. The rearrangement joins TRBV2 to TRBJ2-1, with 8 bases aligning to TRBD2. There are 14 residues in the CDR3. J lost 2 bases, V lost 6 bases, and 3 bases had no gene match. The germline V gene has CDR1 SNHLY and CDR2 FYNNEI. The CDR3 coding sequence is TGTGCCAGCAGGCCGGGACTAGCCTACAATGAGCAGTTCAAC. This codes for CASRPGLAYNEQFN.